Presented here are 3 T cell receptor beta chains from one specimen sequenced in a study of shared clonotypes between healthy human individuals. Generated by immunoSEQ multiplex PCR, the TCRdb table keeps only in-frame clones and is missing some. Of some 1.1 million clones listed, about 72% are singletons. The sequencing input was memory CD4+ T cells from PBMCs. The subset was: CD45RA-negative fraction. Source of these receptors: a man younger than 35 in good health. Some clones in this sample may be carry-over from other donors' samples.

This clone has only one observation. V and J are TRBV28 and TRBJ1-1; D is unclear. The V end was cut by 5 bases, the J end by 4 bases, with 17 bases between. CDR1 MDHEN and CDR2 SYDVKM come from the germline V gene. This CDR3 comprises 15 residues. The CDR3: CASSPLGKATTEAFF. The CDR3 DNA reads as TGTGCCAGCAGTCCCCTGGGGAAAGCGACCACTGAAGCTTTCTTT.

The gene calls are TRBV5-1 and TRBJ2-7; 8 bases are shared with TRBD1. This CDR3 contains 15 residues. V shed 4 bases, J shed 0 bases, and the junction held 6 bases outside the gene matches. Germline CDR1 reads SGHRS; CDR2 reads YFSETQ. CDR3 amino acids: CASSPQGDSSYEQYF. In DNA form, the CDR3 reads TGCGCCAGCAGCCCACAGGGGGATAGCTCCTACGAGCAGTACTTC.

The rearrangement uses TRBV5-4 and TRBJ2-3; 8 bases agree with TRBD1. The CDR3 sequence is 14 residues long. J gave up 1 base and V 5 bases, and 3 bases lay outside the gene matches. Germline assignment: CDR1 SGHNT and CDR2 YYREEE (reference sequence). CDR3 sequence: CASRTDRGTDTQYF. CDR3 DNA: TGTGCCAGCAGAACGGACAGGGGCACAGATACGCAGTATTTT. Complete variable domain (other parts from reference TRBV5-4 and TRBJ2-3): ETGVTQSPTHLIKTRGQQVTLRCSSQSGHNTVSWYQQALGQGPQFIFQYYREEENGRGNFPPRFSGLQFPNYSSELNVNALELDDSALYLCASRTDRGTDTQYFGPGTRLTVL.